The clone carrying this TCR beta chain has only a few counts. What it binds is not known. The data derive from a study of blood T cells in healthy people across ages. As for the study in general: The capture of about one barcoded beta molecule per two T cells was achieved by template switching.

Trimming removed 3 bases from V and 0 bases from J; junction bases left unmatched: 10. The germline V gene encodes CDR1 MGHRA and CDR2 YSYEKL. The CDR3 spans 18 residues. Study-wide findings and caveats: In older individuals, TCR beta diversity per million T cells was lower, falling roughly linearly with age.

Sample-barcoded 5' priming and a J-beta primer mix drove a second PCR of roughly 7 to 11 cycles. MiXCR was run by TCRdb on the 5' RACE reads, yielding one entry per CDR3 protein. The sample consists of about 1.1 million distinct CDR3 sequences, roughly two fifths of them appearing once. The receptor comes from a man aged 18-30 years in good health. Sequenced: blood. The chain recombines TRBV4-1 with TRBJ1-4, with 7 bases lining up with TRBD1. DNA for the CDR3: TGCGCCAGCAGCCACTTACCGGGACAGTCTGCAACTAATGAAAAACTGTTTTTT. It specifies CASSHLPGQSATNEKLFF.